The 4 T cell receptor beta chains below all came from one sample that was sequenced in a study of identical twins. A single record per CDR3 protein comes from TCRdb applying MiXCR to the 5' RACE reads. The table lists 400,000 to 550,000 distinct CDR3 sequences, about 24% of them singletons, with 2.5% to 3.5% in the top ten. The same sample was also studied in work on T cells expressing NK-cell markers.

Sequencing was performed on CD4+ T cells sorted from blood. Receptor source: a woman under 30 in good health.

J is TRBJ2-1 and V is TRBV9, with no clear D. This CDR3 is 15 amino acids long. Trimming cost V 0 bases and J 3 bases, with 10 bases left between them. CDR1 SGDLS and CDR2 YYNGEE come from the germline V gene. CDR3: CASSVAGGYYNEQFF. The CDR3 coding sequence is TGTGCCAGCAGCGTAGCAGGTGGGTACTACAATGAGCAGTTCTTC.

V is TRBV7-9 and J is TRBJ2-7; D is unresolved. The CDR3 is made up of 13 amino acids. CDR1 and CDR2 from the germline V gene are SEHNR and FQNEAQ (reference sequence). Trimming removed 4 bases from V and 4 bases from J, with 11 bases in between. CDR3 sequence: CASSSYQAYEQYF. For the CDR3, the DNA is TGTGCCAGCAGCTCCTATCAAGCTTACGAGCAGTACTTC.

The gene calls are TRBV7-9 and TRBJ2-2, with TRBD1 as a possible D gene (5 bases). The V end lost 2 bases, the J end lost 6 bases, and 7 bases lay between the germline ends. The CDR3 is 13 residues long. Germline V gene lookup returns CDR1 SEHNR and CDR2 FQNEAQ (reference sequence). The CDR3 spells CASSLIQAGELFF. The CDR3 region has the DNA TGTGCCAGCAGCTTAATACAGGCCGGGGAGCTGTTTTTT.

The J gene is TRBJ2-3, the V gene TRBV28; 9 bases are a match to TRBD1. Germline CDR1 reads MDHEN; CDR2 reads SYDVKM. V shed 6 bases, J shed 2 bases, and the junction held 3 bases outside the gene matches. CDR3 size: 14 residues. The CDR3 sequence is CASRGDRVTDTQYF. For the CDR3, the DNA is TGTGCCAGCAGAGGGGACAGGGTCACAGATACGCAGTATTTT.